The rows below give T cell receptor beta chains drawn from one sample of a study of CD8 T cells in ankylosing spondylitis. TCRdb independently ran MiXCR on the 5' RACE reads; one entry per CDR3 protein. The table shows fewer than 400,000 distinct CDR3 sequences, with less than 10% occurring only once. The sample consisted of blood, either unsorted or a sorted T cell fraction (not recorded which). The receptors here all came from a male donor with ankylosing spondylitis. The CDR3 runs from the conserved cysteine through the conserved F or W. Fields, in order: V gene, D gene, J gene, clone size, CDR3 protein, CDR3 DNA. A D gene is named only where the DNA matches it firmly. Only some rows state a clone size, as once, few, many or a class for expanded clones.

TRBV19	TRBD2	TRBJ2-1	NA	CASSSSGLAYEQFF	TGTGCCAGTAGTTCCTCGGGACTAGCGTATGAGCAGTTCTTC
TRBV29-1	NA	TRBJ2-7	many	CSVSARLQEGEQYF	TGCAGCGTTTCCGCGAGACTGCAGGAGGGCGAGCAGTACTTC
TRBV12-3/TRBV12-4	NA	TRBJ1-1	NA	CASTKGGTEAFF	TGTGCCAGCACCAAGGGGGGCACTGAAGCTTTCTTT
TRBV27	TRBD1	TRBJ1-1	few	CASRGQGAVNTEAFF	TGTGCCAGCCGGGGACAGGGGGCGGTGAACACTGAAGCTTTCTTT
TRBV9	NA	TRBJ2-1	many	CASSVAESSYNEQFF	TGTGCCAGCAGCGTAGCTGAAAGCTCCTACAATGAGCAGTTCTTC
TRBV28	TRBD1	TRBJ2-2	NA	CASSLTGTGELFF	TGTGCCAGCAGTCTGACAGGGACCGGGGAGCTGTTTTTT
TRBV5-1	TRBD2	TRBJ2-3	many	CASRREGTDTQYF	TGCGCCAGCAGGCGGGAGGGCACAGATACGCAGTATTTT
TRBV20-1	TRBD1	TRBJ1-6	few	CSARLVGTGISPLHF	TGCAGTGCTAGACTAGTCGGGACAGGGATCTCACCCCTCCACTTT
TRBV7-3	NA	TRBJ2-7	few	CASSLEYSYEQYF	TGTGCCAGCAGCTTGGAGTACTCCTACGAGCAGTACTTC
TRBV4-1	NA	TRBJ2-7	few	CASSRVRAYEQYF	TGCGCCAGCAGCAGGGTTAGGGCCTACGAGCAGTACTTC
TRBV10-3	NA	TRBJ2-2	few	CAIGPANTGELFF	TGTGCCATCGGTCCAGCGAACACCGGGGAGCTGTTTTTT
TRBV29-1	NA	TRBJ2-3	NA	CSERSGSSTDTQYF	TGCAGCGAACGTAGCGGCAGCTCCACAGATACGCAGTATTTT
TRBV5-1	TRBD2	TRBJ2-1	few	CASSSAASGSLNEQFF	TGCGCCAGCAGCTCGGCAGCTAGCGGGAGTCTCAATGAGCAGTTCTTC
TRBV4-3	TRBD1	TRBJ1-4	NA	CAGSQDTGTGNEKLFF	TGCGCCGGCAGCCAAGATACCGGGACAGGAAATGAAAAACTGTTTTTT
TRBV20-1	TRBD1	TRBJ1-1	many	CSGDRMNTEAFF	TGCAGTGGGGACAGGATGAACACTGAAGCTTTCTTT
TRBV12-3/TRBV12-4	NA	TRBJ2-7	few	CASTFGWSGSEQYF	TGTGCCAGCACCTTTGGGTGGAGTGGGTCCGAGCAGTACTTC
TRBV20-1	TRBD2	TRBJ2-6	many	CSARDWEGHSGANVLTF	TGCAGTGCTAGAGATTGGGAGGGCCACTCTGGGGCCAACGTCCTGACTTTC
TRBV29-1	NA	TRBJ2-2	NA	CSVLLSTGELFF	TGCAGCGTATTGTTGAGCACCGGGGAGCTGTTTTTT
TRBV12-3/TRBV12-4	NA	TRBJ2-5	many	CASSLQFQETQYF	TGTGCCAGCAGCCTCCAGTTCCAAGAGACCCAGTACTTC
TRBV29-1	TRBD2	TRBJ2-3	few	CSVGPYGGSDPDTQYF	TGCAGCGTTGGACCGTATGGCGGGAGCGACCCAGATACGCAGTATTTT
TRBV5-1	TRBD2	TRBJ2-7	few	CASSLATSGNSYEQYF	TGCGCCAGCAGCTTGGCAACTAGCGGGAACTCCTACGAGCAGTACTTC
TRBV7-2	NA	TRBJ2-7	many	CASSLGYKDYEQYF	TGTGCCAGCAGCCTTGGCTACAAGGACTACGAGCAGTACTTC
TRBV5-6	TRBD1	TRBJ2-1	few	CASSYLDRVGNEQFF	TGTGCCAGCAGCTACCTCGACAGGGTTGGTAATGAGCAGTTCTTC
TRBV5-1	TRBD2	TRBJ2-5	NA	CASSSVTSGSSETQYF	TGCGCCAGCAGCTCGGTTACCAGCGGGAGCAGTGAGACCCAGTACTTC
TRBV28	NA	TRBJ2-7	few	CASSLWTEGSYEQYF	TGTGCCAGCAGTTTATGGACGGAGGGCTCCTACGAGCAGTACTTC
TRBV5-6	TRBD1	TRBJ2-5	many	CASSADRGQQETQYF	TGTGCCAGCAGCGCGGACAGGGGACAACAAGAGACCCAGTACTTC
TRBV7-9	TRBD2	TRBJ2-7	few	CASSLHSGTLGEQYF	TGTGCCAGCAGCTTACATAGCGGGACGCTGGGAGAGCAGTACTTC
TRBV2	NA	TRBJ2-7	NA	CASSERGQDSTSYEQYF	TGTGCCAGCAGTGAAAGGGGCCAGGACAGTACCTCCTACGAGCAGTACTTC
TRBV20-1	NA	TRBJ1-2	few	CSARVGGTYGYTF	TGCAGTGCTAGAGTTGGGGGAACTTATGGCTACACCTTC
TRBV7-2	NA	TRBJ2-3	many	CASSLVAASTDTQYF	TGTGCCAGCAGCTTAGTGGCAGCTAGCACAGATACGCAGTATTTT
TRBV12-3/TRBV12-4	NA	TRBJ2-5	many	CASSLALEDGETQYF	TGTGCCAGCAGTTTAGCCCTAGAAGACGGGGAGACCCAGTACTTC
TRBV15	TRBD1	TRBJ2-5	few	CATSWGQGEETQYF	TGTGCCACCAGCTGGGGACAGGGAGAAGAGACCCAGTACTTC
TRBV7-9	NA	TRBJ2-5	few	CASTRMGRDQETQYF	TGTGCCAGCACACGGATGGGCAGGGACCAAGAGACCCAGTACTTC
TRBV2	NA	TRBJ2-1	many	CASRDRDEQFF	TGTGCCAGCAGGGACCGTGATGAGCAGTTCTTC
TRBV20-1	NA	TRBJ1-5	many	CSAWTGYSNQPQHF	TGCAGTGCGTGGACGGGTTATAGCAATCAGCCCCAGCATTTT
TRBV29-1	TRBD2	TRBJ2-1	few	CSVGLAGGPGNEQFF	TGCAGCGTTGGGCTAGCGGGAGGGCCGGGTAATGAGCAGTTCTTC
TRBV28	NA	TRBJ2-3	many	CASSPTLGRPSTDTQYF	TGTGCCAGCAGTCCCACCCTTGGGCGCCCTAGCACAGATACGCAGTATTTT
TRBV20-1	NA	TRBJ2-2	NA	CSARGQGGTGELFF	TGCAGTGCTAGAGGGCAGGGTGGCACCGGGGAGCTGTTTTTT
TRBV20-1	TRBD1	TRBJ1-1	many	CSARGTGRTEAFF	TGCAGTGCTAGGGGGACAGGGCGCACTGAAGCTTTCTTT
TRBV29-1	NA	TRBJ2-6	many	CSVRDSGANVLTF	TGCAGCGTACGGGACTCTGGGGCCAACGTCCTGACTTTC
TRBV18	NA	TRBJ1-1	NA	CASSSRVSNPNTEAFF	TGTGCCAGCTCCTCGAGGGTTTCTAATCCGAACACTGAAGCTTTCTTT
TRBV3-1	NA	TRBJ2-5	few	CASSQGAPGNQETQYF	TGTGCCAGCAGCCAAGGGGCTCCAGGCAACCAAGAGACCCAGTACTTC
TRBV25-1	NA	TRBJ2-5	NA	CASSARRGILQETQYF	TGTGCCAGCAGTGCCCGCCGGGGGATACTTCAAGAGACCCAGTACTTC
TRBV12-3/TRBV12-4	NA	TRBJ2-4	many	CASSLDRGSRDKNIQYF	TGTGCCAGCAGTTTAGATAGGGGGAGTCGGGACAAAAACATTCAGTACTTC
TRBV20-1	NA	TRBJ1-3	NA	CSAHREAASGNTIYF	TGCAGTGCGCACAGGGAAGCGGCAAGTGGAAACACCATATATTTT